The clone carrying this T cell receptor beta chain has only one observation. cDNA molecules, individually, were tagged with unique molecular identifiers. TCRdb analysed the 5' RACE reads with MiXCR anew, one entry per CDR3 protein. The sample has 75,000 to 80,000 distinct CDR3 sequences, about 16% seen once. This CDR3 spans 13 amino acids. Germline V gives CDR1 SQVTM, CDR2 ANQGSEA. V lost 3 bases and J 0 bases, leaving 8 bases between the germline ends. This record belongs to a study of early T cells in non-severe SARS-CoV-2 infection. Specimen: whole blood. The chain has TRBV29-1 and TRBJ1-1; D remains ambiguous. The origin of this receptor is an adult who was a healthcare worker with PCR-confirmed SARS-CoV-2 infection or an uninfected control (not recorded which). The CDR3 spells CSVETAVNTEAFF. The CDR3 DNA sequence: TGCAGCGTTGAGACGGCAGTGAACACTGAAGCTTTCTTT.